Listed below are T cell receptor beta chains from one sample, sequenced in a study of T cells after posttransplantation cyclophosphamide. Libraries were prepared by immunoSEQ multiplex PCR; TCRdb keeps only in-frame clonotypes and omits some of them. This sample has 30,000 or so clones, each found more than once. Source material: PBMCs. The receptors come from a woman in her 30s in good health and a related stem cell transplant donor. CDR3s leave out the opening cysteine and the closing phenylalanine or tryptophan.

v_call: TRBV6-5
j_call: TRBJ2-6
cdr3_aa: ASSYSYVAGANVLT

v_call: TRBV13
j_call: TRBJ1-1
cdr3_aa: ASSPWAFEAF

v_call: TRBV6-5
j_call: TRBJ2-7
cdr3_aa: ASSYQETYEQY

v_call: TRBV6-2/TRBV6-3
j_call: TRBJ2-3
cdr3_aa: ASSPMYTSSTDTQY

v_call: TRBV7-9
j_call: TRBJ2-3
cdr3_aa: ASSSSGLAGGFTDTQY

v_call: TRBV7-2
j_call: TRBJ1-6
cdr3_aa: ASSFAGRSPLH

v_call: TRBV5-6
j_call: TRBJ1-2
cdr3_aa: ASSGRGWDYGYT

v_call: TRBV5-6
j_call: TRBJ2-5
cdr3_aa: ASSLDPRGGAETQY

v_call: TRBV27
j_call: TRBJ2-7
cdr3_aa: ASSFLPLGSYEQY

v_call: TRBV28
j_call: TRBJ1-5
cdr3_aa: ASSLPGGGNQPQH

v_call: TRBV5-1
j_call: TRBJ2-5
cdr3_aa: ASSLAETQY

v_call: TRBV6-2/TRBV6-3
j_call: TRBJ2-3
cdr3_aa: ASSFAGLSVGTDTQY

v_call: TRBV4-1
j_call: TRBJ1-5
cdr3_aa: ASSQAAGKQPQH

v_call: TRBV6-5
j_call: TRBJ1-5
cdr3_aa: ATQRTGLINQPQH

v_call: TRBV2
j_call: TRBJ1-1
cdr3_aa: ASSEARRAF

v_call: TRBV5-4
j_call: TRBJ2-3
cdr3_aa: AARLAGGGDTQY

v_call: TRBV7-2
j_call: TRBJ2-5
cdr3_aa: ASSLYRGIQETQY

v_call: TRBV4-2
j_call: TRBJ2-7
cdr3_aa: ASSQGNRAGEQY

v_call: TRBV5-1
j_call: TRBJ1-1
cdr3_aa: ASRKGSSTEAF

v_call: TRBV18
j_call: TRBJ1-1
cdr3_aa: ASSQGQGLNTEAF

v_call: TRBV5-4
j_call: TRBJ1-1
cdr3_aa: ASSLRGNTEAF

v_call: TRBV7-9
j_call: TRBJ2-2
cdr3_aa: ASSLGAVNTGELF

v_call: TRBV30
j_call: TRBJ1-1
cdr3_aa: AWTDRANTEAF

v_call: TRBV5-1
j_call: TRBJ2-3
cdr3_aa: ASSLGTGFGTQY

v_call: TRBV5-4
j_call: TRBJ2-5
cdr3_aa: ASSLAGGPLNQETQY

v_call: TRBV7-3
j_call: TRBJ1-5
cdr3_aa: ASRWDRGPNQPQH

v_call: TRBV27
j_call: TRBJ1-6
cdr3_aa: ASSPRQNSPLH

v_call: TRBV5-3
j_call: TRBJ1-3
cdr3_aa: ARSLPTGGIGNTIY

v_call: TRBV4-1
j_call: TRBJ1-2
cdr3_aa: ASSKGYGGYGYT

v_call: TRBV5-5
j_call: TRBJ2-3
cdr3_aa: ASSEGLGSADTQY

v_call: TRBV4-1
j_call: TRBJ1-1
cdr3_aa: ASSQEGGGVSNTEAF

v_call: TRBV11-2
j_call: TRBJ2-7
cdr3_aa: ASSPGTRAEQY

v_call: TRBV13
j_call: TRBJ2-7
cdr3_aa: ASSPQTTSGNSYEQY

v_call: TRBV6-5
j_call: TRBJ2-1
cdr3_aa: ASSIQGASYNEQF

v_call: TRBV29-1
j_call: TRBJ2-3
cdr3_aa: SSSGGPKSSQY

v_call: TRBV6-1
j_call: TRBJ2-1
cdr3_aa: ASNPTGEGNEQF

v_call: TRBV24-1
j_call: TRBJ1-5
cdr3_aa: ATQMTGDQPQH

v_call: TRBV7-2
j_call: TRBJ1-6
cdr3_aa: ASRTDGVQSPLH

v_call: TRBV6-5
j_call: TRBJ2-5
cdr3_aa: ASSYSTSGKETQY

v_call: TRBV18
j_call: TRBJ2-2
cdr3_aa: ASSQTQRANTGELF

v_call: TRBV7-3
j_call: TRBJ1-2
cdr3_aa: ASSTPGLDGYT

v_call: TRBV18
j_call: TRBJ2-3
cdr3_aa: ASSTGTDTQY

v_call: TRBV7-2
j_call: TRBJ2-3
cdr3_aa: ASSSRGRTDTQY

v_call: TRBV6-1
j_call: TRBJ1-1
cdr3_aa: ASNGQGANTEAF

v_call: TRBV7-2
j_call: TRBJ1-1
cdr3_aa: ASSIYSGELEAF

v_call: TRBV12-3/TRBV12-4
j_call: TRBJ2-4
cdr3_aa: ASSLGLAGAQGDIQY

v_call: TRBV7-8
j_call: TRBJ1-3
cdr3_aa: ASSQVSGNTIY